This entry lists 30 T cell receptor beta chains sequenced from one sample in a study of blood T cell repertoires in COVID-19. The assay was immunoSEQ multiplex PCR, and TCRdb's table has in-frame clones only and misses some. The top ten hold less than 9.5% of the sample, which has some 300,000 clones, under 90% seen once. Sequencing was carried out using PBMCs or T cells enriched from blood (not recorded which). The receptors here all came from a woman aged 25-40 years who had recovered from COVID-19.

V usage is TRBV2 and J usage is TRBJ1-2; TRBD1 matches 8 bases. The CDR3 sequence is 12 residues long. Trimming cost V 3 bases and J 10 bases; bases outside gene matches: 4. CDR1 is SNHLY, CDR2 FYNNEI, per germline. CDR3 in amino acids: CASSETGVDYTF. CDR3 bases: TGTGCCAGCAGTGAGACAGGGGTTGACTACACCTTC.

This chain joins TRBV7-9 and TRBJ2-5; TRBD1 aligns across 9 bases. V was clipped by 1 base and J by 5 bases; unmatched bases: 11. The CDR3 contains 17 residues. Germline lookup yields CDR1 SEHNR and CDR2 FQNEAQ (reference sequence). The CDR3 sequence is CASSLVSTGGIAETQYF. In DNA form, the CDR3 reads TGTGCCAGCAGCTTAGTATCCACAGGGGGCATTGCGGAGACCCAGTACTTC.

This chain links TRBV5-1 with TRBJ1-1; perhaps TRBD1 as D (6 bases). This CDR3 spans 13 amino acids. Trimming stripped 4 bases from V and 1 base from J, with 8 bases between. Germline values: CDR1 SGHRS, CDR2 YFSETQ. This CDR3 reads CASSLQGNTEAFF. CDR3 sequence (DNA): TGCGCCAGCAGCCTACAGGGGAACACTGAAGCTTTCTTT.

The V and J genes are TRBV5-5 and TRBJ1-5; no firm D call. The length of the CDR3 is 15 residues. Germline-derived CDR1 and CDR2 are SGHKS and YYEKEE (reference sequence). V was trimmed by 1 base and J by 2 bases, leaving 10 bases between them. The CDR3 bases are TGTGCCAGCAGCTTGTATGGGAGTGGCAATCAGCCCCAGCATTTT. Translation gives CASSLYGSGNQPQHF. Using reference TRBV5-5 and TRBJ1-5 for the parts outside the CDR3, the full variable domain is DAGVTQSPTHLIKTRGQQVTLRCSPISGHKSVSWYQQVLGQGPQFIFQYYEKEERGRGNFPDRFSARQFPNYSSELNVNALLLGDSALYLCASSLYGSGNQPQHFGDGTRLSIL.

V usage is TRBV4-3 and J usage is TRBJ2-2; TRBD1 agrees at 7 bases. Germline CDR1 is LGHNA and CDR2 is YSLEER. J was trimmed by 5 bases and V by 3 bases; bases with no gene match: 12. The CDR3 contains 17 residues. The CDR3 sequence is CASSQPGTEKSTGELFF. Written as DNA, the CDR3 is TGCGCCAGCAGCCAGCCCGGGACAGAGAAAAGTACCGGGGAGCTGTTTTTT.

This chain joins TRBV5-8 and TRBJ2-5, with D perhaps TRBD1 (5 bases). The CDR3 has 16 amino acids. Trimming left V 3 bases short and J 5 bases short, with 20 bases between. Germline V CDR1 and CDR2: SGHTS, YDEGEE. CDR3 amino acids: CASSWGPLAVGETQYF. In DNA, the CDR3 is TGTGCCAGCAGCTGGGGCCCCCTCGCGGTCGGGGAGACCCAGTACTTC.

This sequence joins TRBV7-9 and TRBJ2-5; maybe TRBD2 (6 bases). V lost 7 bases and J 5 bases, leaving 23 bases between the germline ends. Germline-derived CDR1 and CDR2 are SEHNR and FQNEAQ (reference sequence). CDR3 length: 16 amino acids. CDR3 sequence (DNA): TGTGCCAGCACCCCAATCGGCCATCGGGGGTTGGAGACCCAGTACTTC. Amino acid sequence: CASTPIGHRGLETQYF.

The V and J genes are TRBV27 and TRBJ2-5; 8 positions agree with TRBD2. The CDR3 extends over 18 amino acids. V trimming: 6 bases; J trimming: 2 bases; junction bases outside the gene matches: 17. Germline CDR1 and CDR2: MNHEY and SMNVEV (reference sequence). In DNA, the CDR3 is TGTGCCAGCAGCCCCGGGGGGGGGAGGGCCCTCGGGCAAGAGACCCAGTACTTC. Its protein is CASSPGGGRALGQETQYF.

The chain joins TRBV7-2 to TRBJ2-3; a weak D match, TRBD2 (6 bases). Germline CDR1 reads SGHTA; CDR2 reads FQGNSA. The CDR3 has 15 residues. V lost 3 bases and J lost 0, with 10 bases in between. The CDR3 is CASSLWEASTDTQYF. Here the CDR3 DNA reads TGTGCCAGCAGCTTGTGGGAGGCTAGCACAGATACGCAGTATTTT. Filled out from reference TRBV7-2 and TRBJ2-3, the complete variable domain reads GAGVSQSPSNKVTEKGKDVELRCDPISGHTALYWYRQSLGQGLEFLIYFQGNSAPDKSGLPSDRFSAERTGGSVSTLTIQRTQQEDSAVYLCASSLWEASTDTQYFGPGTRLTVL.

J is TRBJ2-5 and V is TRBV30; no definite D call. The CDR3 consists of 12 residues. Deletions cut 3 bases from V and 1 base from J, with 6 bases between. CDR1 GTSNPN and CDR2 SVGIG come from the germline V gene (reference sequence). This CDR3 reads CAWRTSQETQYF. CDR3 DNA sequence: TGTGCCTGGAGAACCAGCCAAGAGACCCAGTACTTC.

The chain joins TRBV19 to TRBJ1-2; 7 nucleotides align to TRBD1. The CDR3 totals 14 residues. Trimming removed 3 bases from V and 4 bases from J; junction bases left unmatched: 5. The V gene's germline CDR1 is LNHDA and CDR2 SQIVND (reference sequence). This CDR3 reads CASSIQGVSYGYTF. For the CDR3, the DNA is TGTGCCAGTAGTATCCAGGGGGTCTCCTATGGCTACACCTTC.

This chain uses TRBV7-8 with TRBJ1-2; D is unclear. The CDR3 has 19 amino acids. Per the germline V gene, CDR1 is SGHVS and CDR2 is FQNEAQ. Trimming removed 6 bases from V and 0 bases from J, with 26 bases in between. This chain's CDR3 is CASSPTRVRSRRANYGYTF. The DNA for the CDR3 is TGTGCCAGCAGTCCAACCAGAGTACGCAGTAGGAGAGCTAACTATGGCTACACCTTC.

In regard to this clone: This CDR3 is also generated by other DNA sequences in the sample. The chain employs TRBV5-1 and TRBJ2-7, with D perhaps matching TRBD1 (6 bases). The germline gives CDR1 SGHRS, CDR2 YFSETQ. Trimming stripped 0 bases from V and 1 base from J, with 8 bases between. The CDR3 contains 14 residues. The chain's CDR3 is CASSLADRSYEQYF. DNA for the CDR3: TGCGCCAGCAGCTTGGCGGACAGATCCTACGAGCAGTACTTC. Together with reference TRBV5-1 and TRBJ2-7, the CDR3 gives the full variable domain: KAGVTQTPRYLIKTRGQQVTLSCSPISGHRSVSWYQQTPGQGLQFLFEYFSETQRNKGNFPGRFSGRQFSNSRSEMNVSTLELGDSALYLCASSLADRSYEQYFGPGTRLTVT.

This clone was picked up one time. CDR3 region: CASSLAGRDGGRQPQHF. CDR3 bases: TGTGCCAGCAGCTTAGCGGGCCGGGACGGGGGTCGTCAGCCCCAGCATTTT. This chain links TRBV7-2 with TRBJ1-5, with a possible D match to TRBD1 (5 bases). V gave up 0 bases and J gave up 6 bases, with 18 bases separating them. The germline V gene encodes CDR1 SGHTA and CDR2 FQGNSA. The CDR3 loop spans 17 amino acids.

The chain joins TRBV9 to TRBJ2-2, with 8 bases identical to TRBD1. J gave up 1 base and V 5 bases, and 1 base lay outside the gene matches. Germline V gene sequence: CDR1 SGDLS, CDR2 YYNGEE. CDR3 length equals 14 residues. The CDR3 DNA follows: TGTGCCAGCAGGGGGACAGGGAACACCGGGGAGCTGTTTTTT. It codes for CASRGTGNTGELFF.

V gene TRBV19 combines with J gene TRBJ2-1; possibly TRBD2 for D (6 bases). Germline V lookup: CDR1 LNHDA, CDR2 SQIVND (reference sequence). Trimming cost V 7 bases and J 5 bases, with 27 bases left between them. CDR3 size: 18 residues. CDR3 DNA: TGTGCCAGTAAACGGGGGACGCTGGGGTACGGGATCGACAATGAGCAGTTCTTC. Residues: CASKRGTLGYGIDNEQFF.

V gene TRBV30 combines with J gene TRBJ2-3; 9 bases match TRBD2. Germline-derived CDR1 and CDR2 are GTSNPN and SVGIG (reference sequence). The CDR3 has 17 amino acids. With 4 bases clipped from V and 2 bases from J, the junction kept 13 bases outside the gene matches. The CDR3 sequence is CAWTRGRDSDATDTQYF. The DNA of the CDR3 is TGTGCCTGGACTCGCGGGAGGGATTCCGACGCCACAGATACGCAGTATTTT.

The chain carries TRBV6-5 and TRBJ2-2; tentative D call: TRBD1 (5 bases). Germline loops: CDR1 MNHEY, CDR2 SVGAGI. V lost 0 bases to trimming and J lost 3 bases, with 8 bases between them. This CDR3 contains 15 residues. CDR3: CASSYSGQYTGELFF. The DNA for the CDR3 is TGTGCCAGCAGTTACTCGGGGCAGTACACCGGGGAGCTGTTTTTT.

The chain is built from TRBV30 and TRBJ2-1, with 10 bases lining up with TRBD2. This CDR3 has 13 amino acids. The V gene's germline CDR1 is GTSNPN and CDR2 SVGIG (reference sequence). The V and J ends lost 1 base and 12 bases, in that order; junction bases with no gene match: 6. CDR3 loop: CAWSDPSGRAQFF. The CDR3 nucleotides are TGTGCCTGGAGTGACCCAAGCGGGAGGGCGCAGTTCTTC.

This chain links TRBV23-1 with TRBJ2-1, with D uncertain. TRBV23-1 is an ORF for which the function is uncertain. V was clipped by 2 bases and J by 0 bases, with 20 bases between them. The CDR3 covers 19 residues. In DNA, the CDR3 is TGCGCCAGCAGTCAACGCCTCAGACCTAGACCTTGCTCCTACAATGAGCAGTTCTTC. Its translation is CASSQRLRPRPCSYNEQFF.

CDR3 bases: TGTGCCAGCAGCAGAGGGACAGGGGGTTCGGGGAACACTGAAGCTTTCTTT. This encodes CASSRGTGGSGNTEAFF. This rearrangement joins TRBV2 to TRBJ1-1; 11 bases agree with TRBD1. Germline V gene sequence: CDR1 SNHLY, CDR2 FYNNEI. With 6 bases clipped from V and 1 base from J, the junction kept 10 bases outside the gene matches. This CDR3 is 17 amino acids long.

This chain links TRBV28 with TRBJ2-3; tentatively, D is TRBD2 (7 bases). V lost 6 bases and J lost 0, with 16 bases in between. Germline assignment: CDR1 MDHEN and CDR2 SYDVKM. This CDR3 has 16 residues. CDR3 loop: CASRQGGGPSTDTQYF. The DNA of the CDR3 is TGTGCCAGCAGACAAGGGGGGGGGCCCAGCACAGATACGCAGTATTTT.

The chain's CDR3 is CASSIPRGPTNEKLFF. The CDR3 DNA reads TGTGCCAGTAGTATCCCTAGGGGGCCAACTAATGAAAAACTGTTTTTT. The genes are TRBV19 and TRBJ1-4, with TRBD1 matching over 7 bases. The V and J ends lost 3 bases and 0 bases, in that order; junction bases with no gene match: 4. CDR3 size: 16 residues. CDR1 is LNHDA and CDR2 is SQIVND in the germline V gene (reference sequence). Together with reference TRBV19 and TRBJ1-4, the CDR3 gives the full variable domain: DGGITQSPKYLFRKEGQNVTLSCEQNLNHDAMYWYRQDPGQGLRLIYYSQIVNDFQKGDIAEGYSVSREKKESFPLTVTSAQKNPTAFYLCASSIPRGPTNEKLFFGSGTQLSVL.

This chain links TRBV6-5 with TRBJ2-7; 8 bases line up with TRBD1. Germline V lookup: CDR1 MNHEY, CDR2 SVGAGI. CDR3 length equals 14 residues. Trimming at V came to 6 bases and at J to 3 bases, leaving 7 bases not matched to a gene. This CDR3 is CASSLGQVVYEQYF. The CDR3 DNA reads as TGTGCCAGCAGCCTGGGACAGGTAGTCTACGAGCAGTACTTC.

The genes are TRBV5-1 and TRBJ1-3; a possible D gene is TRBD1 (5 bases). Trimming removed 0 bases at V and 1 base at J, with 11 bases between. Germline V gene data show CDR1 as SGHRS and CDR2 as YFSETQ. The CDR3 runs 16 residues. CDR3 DNA sequence: TGCGCCAGCAGCTTGGCTCACGGGGGATCTGGAAACACCATATATTTT. Encoded protein: CASSLAHGGSGNTIYF.

This chain uses TRBV9 with TRBJ1-3; TRBD1 matches at 10 bases. With 5 bases clipped from V and 1 base from J, the junction kept 6 bases outside the gene matches. The CDR3 extends over 16 amino acids. CDR1 is SGDLS, CDR2 YYNGEE, per germline. The CDR3 DNA sequence: TGTGCCAGCAGTCTAGGACAGGGGGGTTCTGGAAACACCATATATTTT. This sequence encodes CASSLGQGGSGNTIYF.

The rearrangement joins TRBV2 to TRBJ2-1; the match to TRBD2 covers 11 bases. The trim removed 6 bases at V and 2 bases at J, leaving 9 bases unmatched. The CDR3 is made up of 17 amino acids. The germline CDR1 and CDR2 sequences are SNHLY and FYNNEI. CDR3 nucleotide sequence: TGTGCCAGCAGGCGAAGTACTAGCGGGGGCGCCTACAATGAGCAGTTCTTC. Its translation: CASRRSTSGGAYNEQFF.

The chain links TRBV28 to TRBJ2-7, with TRBD2 identical over 9 bases. V shed 6 bases and J 4 bases; nucleotides not matched to a gene: 16. Looked up from germline, CDR1 is MDHEN and CDR2 is SYDVKM. This CDR3 is 17 amino acids long. CDR3 loop: CASRNRAVAGVNYEQYF. The CDR3 DNA reads TGTGCCAGCAGAAACAGGGCTGTAGCGGGAGTGAATTACGAGCAGTACTTC.

In its sample, this clone was seen a few times. Because the CDR3's place on the DNA is in doubt, the DNA is left out and the CDR3 is given as listed by TCRdb. The V call is TRBV6-5, the J call TRBJ2-5; the D call in the table, TRBD2, was not verified against the DNA. CDR1 and CDR2 from the germline V gene are MNHEY and SVGAGI. The CDR3 spans 13 amino acids, including both terminal residues. This chain's CDR3 is CACGILALETQYF.

The CDR3 DNA reads TGTGCCAGCAGCCAGAGGTTCGGGAGGGGCACAGATACGCAGTATTTT. Translated, it gives CASSQRFGRGTDTQYF. The chain joins TRBV3-1 (or the pseudogene TRBV3-2) to TRBJ2-3; 8 bases match TRBD2. V gave up 3 bases and J gave up 1 base; unmatched junction bases: 6. The CDR3 spans 16 residues. Germline CDR1 LGHDT, CDR2 YNNKEL (reference sequence).